The entry below describes one T cell receptor beta chain. What it recognizes is unknown. The data stem from a study of shared clonotypes between healthy human individuals. Notes on the study in general: The represented genetic and exposure-history diversity was limited by the small number of donors. Sampling covered nothing but blood. Tissue TCR repertoires likely differ from those found in blood. On the whole, naive subsets had larger estimated richness than memory subsets had. Naive CD4 clonotype sharing across a few donors was 4% to 5%.

V was pared by 6 bases and J by 5 bases, with 13 bases between. Looked up from germline, CDR1 is SQVTM and CDR2 is ANQGSEA. The length of the CDR3 is 13 residues. Method: immunoSEQ multiplex PCR; TCRdb's copy keeps in-frame clones and lacks some. The sample contains about 800,000 clones, around 96% of which appear only once. Naive CD8 isolation took CD45RO-negative cells positively selected for CCR7 and excluded terminally differentiated effector memory CD45RA+ cells. Sequencing was performed on naive CD8+ T cells sorted from blood. The sequence derives from a man aged 25 to 40 in good health. The rearrangement joins TRBV29-1 to TRBJ2-2; D gene unclear. The CDR3 reads CSVLVSWTGELFF. DNA of the CDR3: TGCAGCGTATTGGTCAGTTGGACCGGGGAGCTGTTTTTT.